This TCR beta chain emerged from a study of T cell repertoires in cytomegalovirus infection. Looked up from germline, CDR1 is SEHNR and CDR2 is FQNEAQ (reference sequence). This CDR3 has 14 amino acids. The ends were cut back, 5 bases at V and 1 base at J, with 11 bases in the middle. TCRdb itself ran the reads through MiXCR, one entry per CDR3 protein. The table lists tens of thousands of distinct CDR3 sequences, 4% of them singletons. The receptor was isolated from a human donor in good health (CMV status not recorded). Some clones in this sample may be carry-over from other donors' samples. The specimen was PBMCs. The J gene is TRBJ2-5, the V gene TRBV7-9, with D unresolved. The chain's CDR3 is CASSPAGFQETQYF. The CDR3, as DNA: TGTGCCAGCAGCCCCGCCGGGTTCCAAGAGACCCAGTACTTC.